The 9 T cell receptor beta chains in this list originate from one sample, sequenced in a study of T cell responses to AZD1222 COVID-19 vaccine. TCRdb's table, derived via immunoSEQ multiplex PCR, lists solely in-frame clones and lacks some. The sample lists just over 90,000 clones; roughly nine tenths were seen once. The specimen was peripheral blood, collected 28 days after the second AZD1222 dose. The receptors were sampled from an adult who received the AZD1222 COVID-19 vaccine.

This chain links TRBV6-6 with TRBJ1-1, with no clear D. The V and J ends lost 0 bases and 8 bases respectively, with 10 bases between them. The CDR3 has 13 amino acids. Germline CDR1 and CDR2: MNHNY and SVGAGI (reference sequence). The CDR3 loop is CASSYSREREAFF. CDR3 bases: TGTGCCAGCAGTTACTCTAGGGAAAGAGAAGCTTTCTTT.

CDR3 sequence reads: CAWSRLEFTGELFF. CDR3 coding DNA: TGTGCCTGGAGTAGACTAGAGTTCACCGGGGAGCTGTTTTTT. The rearrangement links TRBV30 to TRBJ2-2; weak D call: TRBD2 (6 bases). Trimming left V 2 bases short and J 4 bases short, with 11 bases between. CDR3 length: 14 residues. The germline CDR1 and CDR2 sequences are GTSNPN and SVGIG (reference sequence).

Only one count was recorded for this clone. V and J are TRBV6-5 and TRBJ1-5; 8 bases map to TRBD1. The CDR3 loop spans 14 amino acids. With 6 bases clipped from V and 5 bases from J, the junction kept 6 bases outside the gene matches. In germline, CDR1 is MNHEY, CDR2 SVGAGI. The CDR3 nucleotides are TGTGCCAGCAGCCAGGGACAGGTAGATCAGCCCCAGCATTTT. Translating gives CASSQGQVDQPQHF.

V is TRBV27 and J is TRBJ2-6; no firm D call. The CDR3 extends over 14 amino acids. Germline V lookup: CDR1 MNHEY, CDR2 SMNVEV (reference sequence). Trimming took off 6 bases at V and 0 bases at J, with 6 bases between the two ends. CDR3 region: CASRRNSGANVLTF. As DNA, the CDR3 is TGTGCCAGCAGGAGAAACTCTGGGGCCAACGTCCTGACTTTC.

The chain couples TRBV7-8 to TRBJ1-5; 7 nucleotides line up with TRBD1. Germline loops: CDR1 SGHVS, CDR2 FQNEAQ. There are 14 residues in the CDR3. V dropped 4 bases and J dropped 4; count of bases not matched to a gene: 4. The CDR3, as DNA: TGTGCCAGCAGCTCCGGGACAGAGAATCAGCCCCAGCATTTT. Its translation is CASSSGTENQPQHF.

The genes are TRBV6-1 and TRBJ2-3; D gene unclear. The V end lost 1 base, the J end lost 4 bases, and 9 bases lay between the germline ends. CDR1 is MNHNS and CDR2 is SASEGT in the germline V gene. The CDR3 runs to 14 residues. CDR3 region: CASSEGASSDTQYF. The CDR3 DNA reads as TGTGCCAGCAGTGAAGGTGCTAGTTCAGATACGCAGTATTTT.

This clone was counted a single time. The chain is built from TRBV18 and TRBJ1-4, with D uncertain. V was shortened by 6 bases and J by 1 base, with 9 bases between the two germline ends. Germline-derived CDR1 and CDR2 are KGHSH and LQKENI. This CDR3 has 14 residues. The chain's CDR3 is CASSGRRTNEKLFF. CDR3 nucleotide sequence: TGTGCCAGCTCTGGCAGGCGAACTAATGAAAAACTGTTTTTT.

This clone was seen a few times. The DNA for the CDR3 is TGTGCCAGCAGCTTACAGGGGGCCAGGGAGACCCAGTACTTC. Its protein is CASSLQGARETQYF. This chain connects TRBV11-3 to TRBJ2-5; 8 bases fit TRBD1. CDR3 length equals 14 residues. The germline V gene encodes CDR1 SGHNT and CDR2 YENEEA. V dropped 2 bases and J dropped 5; count of bases not matched to a gene: 4.

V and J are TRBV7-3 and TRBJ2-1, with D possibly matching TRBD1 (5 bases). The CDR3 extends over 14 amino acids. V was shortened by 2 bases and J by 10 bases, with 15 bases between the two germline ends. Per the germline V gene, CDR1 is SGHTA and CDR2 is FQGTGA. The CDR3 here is CASSLSLTGQEQFF. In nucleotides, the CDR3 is TGTGCCAGCAGCTTATCTCTTACAGGTCAGGAGCAGTTCTTC. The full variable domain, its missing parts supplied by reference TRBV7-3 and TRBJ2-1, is GAGVSQTPSNKVTEKGKYVELRCDPISGHTALYWYRQSLGQGPEFLIYFQGTGAADDSGLPNDRFFAVRPEGSVSTLKIQRTERGDSAVYLCASSLSLTGQEQFFGPGTRLTVL.